This T cell receptor beta chain was profiled in a study of shared clonotypes between healthy human individuals. Clones were sequenced by immunoSEQ multiplex PCR, and TCRdb holds only the in-frame ones, with some missing. The profile covers approximately 2.3 million clones, with 93% appearing a single time and under 0.45% taken by the ten largest. The CDR3 has 15 residues. The V gene lost 3 bases and the J gene lost 0 bases, with 6 bases spanning the gap. Per the germline V gene, CDR1 is SGHAT and CDR2 is FQNNGV. This chain connects TRBV11-2 to TRBJ2-6; D is ambiguous. The sequence was obtained from a young man in good health. Some clones in this sample may be carry-over from other donors' samples. What was sequenced was naive CD4+ T cells from PBMCs. The sample's subset: CD45RA+ positively selected. The CDR3 DNA sequence: TGTGCCAGCAGCTTCTTACGCTCTGGGGCCAACGTCCTGACTTTC. Encoded protein: CASSFLRSGANVLTF.